This TCR beta chain was documented in a study of T-cell memory formation after mild COVID-19. Study details: TCR clustering was largely donor specific. Study conclusions and caveats: CD4+ contracting clones lay mainly in CM and EM, CD8+ ones in EMRA. Clones shrinking from day 15 to 85 showed even CD4/CD8 mixes; later expanders tilted CD4+.

It was 5'RACE with constant-segment primers that produced the TCR alpha and TCR beta cDNA libraries, which carried sample barcodes and UMIs. TCRdb fed the 5' RACE reads into MiXCR, producing one record per CDR3 protein. The profile shows fewer than 200,000 distinct CDR3 sequences, about a fifth of them singletons. This CDR3 is 13 amino acids long. CDR1 and CDR2 (germline): ENHRY, SYGVKD. The V end was cut by 8 bases, the J end by 5 bases, with 15 bases between. Points on this clonotype: Its matching antigen is unknown.

Sequenced: PBMCs or a T cell subset sorted from them (not recorded which). This chain connects TRBV10-3 to TRBJ2-5, with a possible D match to TRBD1 (5 bases). The TCR sequence derives from a man between 18 and 29 years old who had mild COVID-19 (a few samples of this study predate the infection). Cell type and time point are not known. CDR3: CAIRPGIAETQYF. The CDR3 bases are TGTGCCATCCGTCCAGGGATCGCGGAGACCCAGTACTTC.